This TCR beta chain was captured in a study of blood T cells in healthy people across ages. V dropped 1 base and J dropped 3 bases, with 15 bases sitting between them. Germline CDR1 is SNHLY and CDR2 is FYNNEI. This CDR3 contains 16 residues. As for this clonotype: The antigen is unknown.

Alongside a J-beta primer mix, a sample-barcoded 5' primer served in a second PCR lasting about 7 to 11 cycles. From the 5' RACE reads, TCRdb called clonotypes with MiXCR, one entry per CDR3 protein. This table holds about 640,000 distinct CDR3 sequences, 45% to 65% found once. Study-wide results and caveats: A strong correlation between TCR beta diversity and naive T cell percentage was seen.

The sequence was obtained from a man in his 60s in good health. This sequence joins TRBV2 and TRBJ2-5; maybe TRBD2 (6 bases). The sequenced sample consisted of blood. The CDR3 DNA follows: TGTGCCAGCAGTGAAGAATATGGGGCGGGGAAAGAGACCCAGTACTTC. It yields the protein CASSEEYGAGKETQYF.